The 28 T cell receptor beta chains below come from one sample, sequenced in a study of T cells in Graves' hyperthyroidism and ophthalmopathy. RNA transcripts were the template for amplifying TCR beta CDR3 regions. TCR CDR3 underwent first-round RT-PCR with the HTBI primer set. Each CDR3 protein gets one entry after TCRdb re-called the multiplex PCR reads with MiXCR. The sample has roughly 300,000 distinct CDR3 sequences, over 11% seen once. Source material: blood. The receptors originated from a woman aged 30 to 39 with Graves' hyperthyroidism.

Note on this clonotype: An end of the junction differs from the germline gene, which may be a read error. The J gene is TRBJ1-3, the V gene TRBV7-6; D unclear. Looked up from germline, CDR1 is SGHVS and CDR2 is FNYEAQ. The CDR3 totals 13 residues. For the CDR3, the DNA is TGTGCCAGCAGCTCTGGGTCTGGAAACATCATATATTTT. Its protein product is CASSSGSGNIIYF.

In this sample, this clonotype turned up many times. The chain joins TRBV28 to TRBJ1-2, with D perhaps matching TRBD1 (5 bases). CDR1 is MDHEN, CDR2 SYDVKM, per germline. CDR3 length: 16 amino acids. Trimming took 1 base from V and 8 from J, leaving 20 bases between them. The CDR3 DNA reads TGTGCCAGCAGTTTATCCAACTTAGGGGCGGGGTCCGGCTACACCTTC. It specifies CASSLSNLGAGSGYTF.

The J gene is TRBJ2-7, the V gene TRBV6-1; D is perhaps TRBD1 (6 bases). In germline, CDR1 is MNHNS, CDR2 SASEGT. This CDR3 is built from 18 residues. V was clipped by 5 bases and J by 2 bases, with 25 bases between them. For the CDR3, the DNA is TGTGCCAGCAGTCCCCAGTTAGGGGGACACGTCTCCACCTACGAGCAGTACTTC. Protein product: CASSPQLGGHVSTYEQYF.

This clonotype was picked up many times. The chain joins TRBV24-1 to TRBJ2-2; D call uncertain. This CDR3 has 13 residues. Germline V CDR1 and CDR2: KGHDR, SFDVKD. Trimming cost V 4 bases and J 1 base, with 3 bases left between them. CDR3 bases: TGTGCCACCAGTGACCAGAACACCGGGGAGCTGTTTTTT. This sequence encodes CATSDQNTGELFF.

This clonotype occurred many times. The chain combines TRBV6-1 with TRBJ1-3; 10 bases match TRBD1. The CDR3 is 16 residues long. Germline CDR1 MNHNS, CDR2 SASEGT. The junction had 15 bases not matched to a gene; V was cut back by 10 bases and J by 6 bases. The CDR3 loop reads CATQIRGDRGSNTIYF. The CDR3 DNA reads as TGTGCCACCCAAATACGCGGGGACAGGGGCTCAAACACCATATATTTT.

A word on this clonotype: Just one base apart from a much larger clone, this may be a read error. This chain links TRBV29-1 with TRBJ1-1; a possible D gene is TRBD1 (5 bases). Looked up from germline, CDR1 is SQVTM and CDR2 is ANQGSEA. There are 14 residues in the CDR3. V lost 4 bases, J lost 1 base, and 13 bases lay in between. CDR3 in DNA: TGCAGCGTTGTAGGGGACGAATCGAACACTGAAGCTTTCTTT. As protein: CSVVGDESNTEAFF.

The chain employs TRBV29-1 and TRBJ2-1; D gene ambiguous. Germline CDR1 is SQVTM and CDR2 is ANQGSEA. The CDR3 has 11 residues. With 7 bases removed from V and 4 bases from J, the gap between germline ends came to 8 bases. Here the CDR3 DNA reads TGCAGCGGTGGCCATTACAATGAGCAGTTCTTC. This gives the protein CSGGHYNEQFF.

There are a few counts of this clonotype. This chain uses TRBV20-1 with TRBJ2-7; the D gene could be TRBD1 or TRBD2 (5 bases each). Germline V lookup: CDR1 DFQATT, CDR2 SNEGSKA (reference sequence). V lost 5 bases to trimming and J lost 0 bases, with 11 bases between them. CDR3 length: 13 residues. CDR3 bases: TGCAGTGCTTCCCGGGACGCCTCCTACGAGCAGTACTTC. It translates to CSASRDASYEQYF.

In DNA, the CDR3 is TGTGCCAGCAGCCAAGTTAGTCCCGGGTCGGCGGGAGAGTTACGCTACGAGCAGTACTTC. Protein product: CASSQVSPGSAGELRYEQYF. The genes are TRBV3-1 and TRBJ2-7, with 7 nucleotides matching TRBD2. V was pared by 1 base and J by 3 bases, with 21 bases of the junction left unmatched. This CDR3 has 20 amino acids. Germline assignment: CDR1 LGHDT and CDR2 YNNKEL (reference sequence).

The CDR3 sequence: CATSDPLDEREKLETQYF. The CDR3 DNA reads as TGTGCCACCAGTGATCCCCTTGATGAGCGGGAGAAGCTAGAGACCCAGTACTTC. This rearrangement joins TRBV24-1 to TRBJ2-5; 8 nucleotides line up with TRBD2. After removal of 3 bases from V and 4 bases from J, the junction contained 15 bases not matched to a gene. This CDR3 contains 18 residues. Germline loops: CDR1 KGHDR, CDR2 SFDVKD.

This clonotype was found many times. The chain links TRBV10-3 to TRBJ2-7; the match to TRBD1 covers 9 bases. Germline CDR1 reads ENHRY; CDR2 reads SYGVKD. The CDR3 totals 15 residues. J was trimmed by 2 bases and V by 6 bases; bases with no gene match: 8. The chain's CDR3 is CAIRTTGGGTYEQYF. In nucleotides, the CDR3 is TGTGCCATCAGGACCACAGGGGGCGGTACCTACGAGCAGTACTTC.

This clonotype was found many times. V is TRBV6-2 or TRBV6-3 and J is TRBJ1-1; no reliable D call. The CDR3 covers 11 residues. The V and J ends lost 5 bases and 11 bases respectively, with 12 bases between them. From germline, CDR1 is MNHEY and CDR2 SVGEGT. CDR3 nucleotides: TGTGCCAGCAGTGCGCCGCAGTTTGCTTTCTTT. Its translation: CASSAPQFAFF.

The sample holds many counts of this clonotype. The CDR3 reads CASKTGSDSGANVLTF. CDR3 sequence (DNA): TGTGCCAGCAAAACCGGGTCGGACTCTGGGGCCAACGTCCTGACTTTC. The chain employs TRBV6-1 and TRBJ2-6; D gene unclear. In germline, CDR1 is MNHNS, CDR2 SASEGT. V was trimmed by 7 bases and J by 0 bases, leaving 13 bases between them. This CDR3 has 16 amino acids.

This clonotype occurred many times. The V and J genes are TRBV7-3 and TRBJ2-3; 10 nucleotides match TRBD2. Unmatched junction bases numbered 6, after V lost 4 bases and J lost 5 bases. The CDR3 is 15 residues long. Germline assignment: CDR1 SGHTA and CDR2 FQGTGA. The CDR3 DNA is TGTGCCAGCAGCTATCTAGCGGGAGAGCAAGATACGCAGTATTTT. This encodes CASSYLAGEQDTQYF.

This clonotype showed up many times. The genes are TRBV7-2 and TRBJ2-3; D uncertain. Trimming removed 5 bases from V and 3 bases from J, with 12 bases in between. From germline, CDR1 is SGHTA and CDR2 FQGNSA. There are 14 residues in the CDR3. The CDR3 DNA reads TGTGCCAGCAGCCCAACCGGACCAACAGATACGCAGTATTTT. Protein product: CASSPTGPTDTQYF.

This clonotype was picked up many times. The chain links TRBV28 to TRBJ2-1; 8 nucleotides line up with TRBD2. The CDR3 is made up of 16 amino acids. The trim removed 3 bases at V and 8 bases at J, leaving 12 bases unmatched. Germline CDR1 is MDHEN and CDR2 is SYDVKM. The CDR3 nucleotides read TGTGCCAGCAGTTTTCCGCCGGGACTAGTCGCCGATGAGCAGTTCTTC. It yields the protein CASSFPPGLVADEQFF.

This clonotype was picked up a small number of times. V usage is TRBV5-8 and J usage is TRBJ1-5, with 8 bases fitting TRBD1. CDR3 size: 13 residues. Germline V gives CDR1 SGHTS, CDR2 YDEGEE. The V and J ends lost 4 bases and 7 bases, in that order; junction bases with no gene match: 4. The CDR3 protein is CASSAGQDQPQHF. The CDR3 nucleotides are TGTGCCAGCAGCGCGGGACAGGACCAGCCCCAGCATTTT. Full variable domain (rest looked up from reference TRBV5-8 and TRBJ1-5): EAGVTQSPTHLIKTRGQQATLRCSPISGHTSVYWYQQALGLGLQFLLWYDEGEERNRGNFPPRFSGRQFPNYSSELNVNALELEDSALYLCASSAGQDQPQHFGDGTRLSIL.

In regard to this clonotype: This may come from a read error, since a much larger clone is one base off. V is TRBV5-1 and J is TRBJ2-1; 13 bases are a match to TRBD2. The CDR3 contains 13 residues. Germline assignment: CDR1 SGHRS and CDR2 YFSETQ. The junction had 3 bases not matched to a gene; V was cut back by 6 bases and J by 9 bases. The CDR3 reads CASTGTSGAEQFF. The CDR3, as DNA: TGCGCCAGCACCGGGACTAGCGGGGCTGAGCAGTTCTTC.

The CDR3 is CASSQDNRRQETQYF. The CDR3 DNA reads TGTGCCAGCAGCCAAGATAACAGGCGGCAAGAGACCCAGTACTTC. This chain connects TRBV11-2 to TRBJ2-5; weak D call: TRBD1 (5 bases). Germline V gives CDR1 SGHAT, CDR2 FQNNGV. V lost 5 bases to trimming and J lost 2 bases, with 15 bases between them. This CDR3 contains 15 residues.

The table lists this clonotype with a few counts. The rearrangement links TRBV30 to TRBJ2-7; D perhaps matches TRBD2 (6 bases). The CDR3 is 18 residues long. Germline CDR1 GTSNPN, CDR2 SVGIG (reference sequence). V shed 1 base and J shed 6 bases, with 28 bases lying between them. CDR3 sequence reads: CAWSAPRIVVAVGLEQYF. CDR3 nucleotides: TGTGCCTGGAGTGCCCCCCGGATCGTAGTAGCGGTGGGGCTCGAGCAGTACTTC.

This clonotype was seen only a few times. The rearrangement uses TRBV4-1 and TRBJ2-7; D gene uncertain. This CDR3 has 16 residues. Looked up from germline, CDR1 is MGHRA and CDR2 is YSYEKL. With 0 bases removed from V and 0 bases from J, the gap between germline ends came to 12 bases. CDR3 coding DNA: TGCGCCAGCAGCCAAGATTTCCCAGGTAGCTCCTACGAGCAGTACTTC. Its protein is CASSQDFPGSSYEQYF.

This clonotype was picked up many times. CDR3 amino acids: CSARASYSGSAAYEQYF. CDR3 DNA: TGCAGTGCTAGAGCATCCTATAGCGGGAGCGCGGCCTACGAGCAGTACTTC. The V call is TRBV20-1, the J call TRBJ2-7, with 9 bases that match TRBD2. The trim removed 1 base at V and 2 bases at J, leaving 12 bases unmatched. There are 17 residues in the CDR3. Germline assignment: CDR1 DFQATT and CDR2 SNEGSKA (reference sequence).

This clonotype was recorded many times. The chain uses TRBV12-3 or TRBV12-4 and TRBJ2-1; TRBD2 matches at 14 bases. Unmatched junction bases numbered 10, after V lost 6 bases and J lost 9 bases. This CDR3 comprises 16 residues. DNA of the CDR3: TGTGCCAGCAGCCCGACTAGCGGGAGGGACGGTGGTGAGCAGTTCTTC. Translation gives CASSPTSGRDGGEQFF.

This clonotype has ten or more counts. The chain employs TRBV18 and TRBJ2-3; 8 nucleotides align to TRBD2. The ends lost 0 bases at V and 4 bases at J; junction bases unmatched: 0. Germline V gene data show CDR1 as KGHSH and CDR2 as LQKENI. CDR3 length: 14 amino acids. The CDR3 sequence: CASSPPGLADTQYF. CDR3 nucleotide sequence: TGTGCCAGCTCACCACCGGGACTAGCAGATACGCAGTATTTT.

This clonotype was found a few times. The chain couples TRBV5-8 to TRBJ2-1; D unresolved. The germline V gene encodes CDR1 SGHTS and CDR2 YDEGEE. Trimming shortened V by 0 bases and J by 1 base, and 8 bases separated the two germline ends. The CDR3 runs to 15 residues. Here the CDR3 DNA reads TGTGCCAGCAGCTTGGACATACTGTCCTACAATGAGCAGTTCTTC. Translated: CASSLDILSYNEQFF.

This clonotype was counted at least ten times. J is TRBJ2-5 and V is TRBV6-2 or TRBV6-3, with D possibly matching TRBD1 (6 bases). The CDR3 runs to 13 residues. The germline V gene encodes CDR1 MNHEY and CDR2 SVGEGT. V dropped 5 bases and J dropped 4 bases, with 11 bases sitting between them. The CDR3 DNA follows: TGTGCCAGCAGTGTACAGGGTGGAGAGACCCAGTACTTC. Its translation: CASSVQGGETQYF.

The gene calls are TRBV6-1 and TRBJ1-5; 8 nucleotides line up with TRBD1. The V gene end was trimmed by 5 bases and the J gene end by 5 bases; junction bases not matched to a gene: 5. The germline gives CDR1 MNHNS, CDR2 SASEGT. The CDR3 is 14 residues long. CDR3 loop: CASSSDRADQPQHF. DNA of the CDR3: TGTGCCAGCAGTTCGGACAGGGCCGATCAGCCCCAGCATTTT.

This clonotype was recorded at least ten times. The chain uses TRBV2 and TRBJ2-1; tentative D call: TRBD2 (6 bases). V was shortened by 5 bases and J by 5 bases, with 19 bases between the two germline ends. The CDR3 is 16 residues long. Germline CDR1 and CDR2: SNHLY and FYNNEI. The CDR3 region is CASSLRRDSTNNEQFF. The CDR3 coding sequence is TGTGCCAGCAGTTTGCGGAGGGACTCCACTAACAATGAGCAGTTCTTC.